This T cell receptor (beta chain) was profiled in a study of blood T cell repertoires in COVID-19. Study-wide background: Some COVID-19 samples were acute and others convalescent; all came from the United States, Italy and Spain. Nucleic acid was either cDNA or gDNA, and it came from T cells, B-cell-depleted T cells, or PBMCs.

The J segment lost 2 bases and the V segment lost 5 bases, leaving 7 bases of the junction unmatched. In germline, CDR1 is MNHEY, CDR2 SVGEGT. The CDR3 runs 15 residues. Per the original methods: It was from reference gene primer amplification that nucleated cell counts were estimated. Assay used: immunoSEQ multiplex PCR; TCRdb lists only in-frame clones, some missing. That table furnishes V, J and clone size, whereas the DNA furnished D and trimming. The repertoire includes about 42,000 clones, roughly four fifths of them detected once, and about 26% sits in the top ten. The TCR comes from an older woman with acute or convalescent COVID-19. J is TRBJ2-3 and V is TRBV6-2 or TRBV6-3; 7 bases map to TRBD1. Source material: peripheral blood. CDR3 loop: CASSNPGQYTDTQYF. The CDR3 nucleotides read TGTGCCAGCAGTAATCCGGGACAGTACACAGATACGCAGTATTTT.